Each of the 32 T cell receptor beta chains below was sequenced from the same sample in a study of cytomegalovirus exposure and HLA in healthy donors. Data came from immunoSEQ multiplex PCR; TCRdb stores just in-frame clones and leaves some out. The sample records roughly 90,000 clones, around 84% being singletons. Sequences were obtained from PBMCs. These receptors originate from a man between 18 and 35 years old in good health and CMV-seropositive.

This clone came up a few times. V gene TRBV30 combines with J gene TRBJ2-7; perhaps TRBD1 as D (5 bases). Germline V gene data show CDR1 as GTSNPN and CDR2 as SVGIG (reference sequence). V lost 5 bases, J lost 3 bases, and 8 bases lay in between. This CDR3 has 11 amino acids. Written as DNA, the CDR3 is TGTGCCTGGGGCCAGGGCTACGAGCAGTACGTC. Its protein product is CAWGQGYEQYV.

The V and J genes are TRBV6-1 and TRBJ2-2; D may be TRBD2 (5 bases). Germline-derived CDR1 and CDR2 are MNHNS and SASEGT. CDR3 length: 16 residues. Trimming pared 0 bases from V and 1 base from J, leaving 9 bases between. This chain's CDR3 is CASSEADGMNTGELFF. The CDR3 DNA is TGTGCCAGCAGTGAAGCGGACGGGATGAACACCGGGGAGCTGTTTTTT.

The rearrangement links TRBV4-1 to TRBJ2-2; 8 bases match TRBD1. CDR1 is MGHRA, CDR2 YSYEKL, per germline. The trim removed 7 bases at V and 0 bases at J, leaving 4 bases unmatched. CDR3 length equals 15 residues. CDR3 protein: CASTSQGANTGELFF. CDR3 DNA sequence: TGCGCCAGCACCTCACAGGGGGCGAACACCGGGGAGCTGTTTTTT.

About this clone itself: The same CDR3 is also encoded by other DNA sequences in this sample. This chain uses TRBV5-1 with TRBJ2-3, with D tentatively TRBD2 (5 bases). Trimming left V 2 bases short and J 1 base short, with 8 bases between. Germline V CDR1 and CDR2: SGHRS, YFSETQ. This CDR3 has 14 amino acids. CDR3 DNA sequence: TGCGCCAGCAGCTTAGCGGAGCGCACAGATACGCAGTATTTT. Translating it yields CASSLAERTDTQYF.

The chain has TRBV18 and TRBJ2-1, with unresolved D. V lost 7 bases and J lost 0, with 7 bases in between. CDR3 size: 13 residues. The V gene's germline CDR1 is KGHSH and CDR2 LQKENI. The CDR3 sequence is CASFPSSYNEQFF. The CDR3 nucleotides read TGTGCCAGCTTCCCTAGCTCCTACAATGAGCAGTTCTTC. Combining the CDR3 with reference TRBV18 and TRBJ2-1 gives the whole variable domain NAGVMQNPRHLVRRRGQEARLRCSPMKGHSHVYWYRQLPEEGLKFMVYLQKENIIDESGMPKERFSAEFPKEGPSILRIQQVVRGDSAAYFCASFPSSYNEQFFGPGTRLTVL.

This rearrangement joins TRBV28 to TRBJ2-3; D is uncertain. V dropped 10 bases and J dropped 2 bases, with 19 bases sitting between them. Germline assignment: CDR1 MDHEN and CDR2 SYDVKM. The CDR3 has 15 residues. The CDR3 DNA reads TGTGCCACCGGTAAGCGCGCGTCTGCCACAGATACGCAGTATTTT. Translating gives CATGKRASATDTQYF.

Relative to its sample, this clone is large (0.1 to 1%). The genes are TRBV12-5 and TRBJ2-1, with a tentative D call TRBD2 (5 bases). There are 15 residues in the CDR3. Germline V lookup: CDR1 LGHNT, CDR2 FRNRAP. The V end lost 4 bases, the J end lost 4 bases, and 14 bases lay between the germline ends. The DNA of the CDR3 is TGTGCTAGTGGTTCTTCCTCGGACTGGTACAATGAGCAGTTCTTC. It encodes CASGSSSDWYNEQFF.

The chain couples TRBV7-9 to TRBJ2-7; 7 nucleotides match TRBD1. V trimming: 4 bases; J trimming: 6 bases; junction bases outside the gene matches: 12. Germline CDR1 SEHNR, CDR2 FQNEAQ (reference sequence). The CDR3 is made up of 15 amino acids. As DNA, the CDR3 is TGTGCCAGCAGCTCCCTCACAGGGGCCTACACCGAGCAGTACTTC. This encodes CASSSLTGAYTEQYF.

The chain is built from TRBV19 and TRBJ1-2, with D tentatively TRBD1 (5 bases). Germline-derived CDR1 and CDR2 are LNHDA and SQIVND (reference sequence). V lost 3 bases to trimming and J lost 5 bases, with 7 bases between them. This CDR3 comprises 12 residues. The CDR3 protein is CASSIQGYGYTF. As DNA, the CDR3 is TGTGCCAGTAGTATCCAGGGTTATGGCTACACCTTC.

The chain uses TRBV29-1 and TRBJ2-1; the match to TRBD2 covers 8 bases. Unmatched junction bases numbered 6, after V lost 4 bases and J lost 1 base. Germline V CDR1 and CDR2: SQVTM, ANQGSEA. The CDR3 spans 15 residues. The CDR3 bases are TGCAGCGTTGTATCGGCGGGGGGTTCCTACAATGAGCAGTTCTTC. As protein: CSVVSAGGSYNEQFF.

The chain has TRBV10-3 and TRBJ2-3; TRBD2 aligns across 7 bases. V dropped 9 bases and J dropped 2; count of bases not matched to a gene: 8. This CDR3 is 14 amino acids long. The germline gives CDR1 ENHRY, CDR2 SYGVKD. CDR3 residues: CAIKQGGDTDTQYF. CDR3 nucleotide sequence: TGTGCCATTAAGCAGGGAGGGGACACAGATACGCAGTATTTT.

This chain joins TRBV30 and TRBJ1-5; 7 bases line up with TRBD1. This CDR3 spans 15 amino acids. Germline values: CDR1 GTSNPN, CDR2 SVGIG (reference sequence). The J segment lost 3 bases and the V segment lost 2 bases, leaving 7 bases of the junction unmatched. CDR3 DNA: TGTGCCTGGAGTTCAACAGGGGCATTCAATCAGCCCCAGCATTTT. Translated, it gives CAWSSTGAFNQPQHF.

The chain employs TRBV7-2 and TRBJ2-1; weak D call: TRBD2 (5 bases). This CDR3 is built from 13 residues. Trimming pared 1 base from V and 5 bases from J, leaving 6 bases between. The germline gives CDR1 SGHTA, CDR2 FQGNSA. CDR3 residues: CASSLGADNEQFF. The CDR3 region has the DNA TGTGCCAGCAGCTTAGGAGCGGACAATGAGCAGTTCTTC.

CDR3 DNA: TGTGCCAGCAGTTTAACGCCAGTGAACACTGAAGCTTTCTTT. Protein: CASSLTPVNTEAFF. V is TRBV28 and J is TRBJ1-1; no clear D. The V end lost 2 bases, the J end lost 0 bases, and 7 bases lay between the germline ends. The germline CDR1 and CDR2 sequences are MDHEN and SYDVKM. The CDR3 totals 14 residues. The full variable domain, its missing parts supplied by reference TRBV28 and TRBJ1-1, is DVKVTQSSRYLVKRTGEKVFLECVQDMDHENMFWYRQDPGLGLRLIYFSYDVKMKEKGDIPEGYSVSREKKERFSLILESASTNQTSMYLCASSLTPVNTEAFFGQGTRLTVV.

The J gene is TRBJ2-1, the V gene TRBV6-5, with 7 bases matching TRBD2. V shed 7 bases, J shed 7 bases, and the junction held 7 bases outside the gene matches. The CDR3 is 13 residues long. Germline lookup yields CDR1 MNHEY and CDR2 SVGAGI. The DNA of the CDR3 is TGTGCCAGCACCGAACGCGGGGGTAATGAGCAGTTCTTC. It codes for CASTERGGNEQFF.

V and J are TRBV11-2 and TRBJ2-3; maybe TRBD1 (5 bases). Germline V gives CDR1 SGHAT, CDR2 FQNNGV. V lost 3 bases and J 0 bases, leaving 7 bases between the germline ends. The length of the CDR3 is 14 residues. CDR3 bases: TGTGCCAGCAGCTTCAGACAGAGCACAGATACGCAGTATTTT. Translated, it gives CASSFRQSTDTQYF.

V is TRBV2 and J is TRBJ2-5, with 9 bases aligning to TRBD2. Looked up from germline, CDR1 is SNHLY and CDR2 is FYNNEI. The CDR3 spans 14 residues. CDR3 sequence (DNA): TGTTCCGAAGGGCCTAGCGGGAAGCGAGAGACCCAGTACTTC. Its protein is CSEGPSGKRETQYF.

The chain combines TRBV19 with TRBJ2-7; 8 nucleotides align to TRBD2. Germline assignment: CDR1 LNHDA and CDR2 SQIVND (reference sequence). V lost 7 bases and J lost 2; bases outside the gene matches: 13. The CDR3 totals 16 residues. DNA of the CDR3: TGTGCCAGTACCCGTAGCGGGAACGATCTCGCCTACGAGCAGTACTTC. This codes for CASTRSGNDLAYEQYF.

The chain combines TRBV18 with TRBJ1-2, with 9 bases lining up with TRBD1. In germline, CDR1 is KGHSH, CDR2 LQKENI. The CDR3 consists of 14 residues. Unmatched junction bases numbered 7, after V lost 8 bases and J lost 3 bases. The CDR3 loop is CASANRGLDYGYTF. The CDR3 bases are TGTGCCAGCGCAAACAGGGGGCTCGACTATGGCTACACCTTC.

This chain joins TRBV28 and TRBJ1-5; possibly TRBD1 for D (6 bases). Trimming took off 3 bases at V and 5 bases at J, with 14 bases between the two ends. The V gene's germline CDR1 is MDHEN and CDR2 SYDVKM. This CDR3 has 15 amino acids. CDR3 coding DNA: TGTGCCAGCAGTTTCCAAGGACAGATCTATCAGCCCCAGCATTTT. It is translated as CASSFQGQIYQPQHF. Filled out from reference TRBV28 and TRBJ1-5, the complete variable domain reads DVKVTQSSRYLVKRTGEKVFLECVQDMDHENMFWYRQDPGLGLRLIYFSYDVKMKEKGDIPEGYSVSREKKERFSLILESASTNQTSMYLCASSFQGQIYQPQHFGDGTRLSIL.

The rearrangement links TRBV6-5 to TRBJ1-1, with unresolved D. The V and J ends lost 8 bases and 1 base respectively, with 8 bases between them. This CDR3 is built from 12 residues. The germline V gene encodes CDR1 MNHEY and CDR2 SVGAGI. CDR3 sequence reads: CASSGSNTEAFF. CDR3 nucleotides: TGTGCCAGCTCAGGATCGAACACTGAAGCTTTCTTT.

V gene TRBV5-4 combines with J gene TRBJ1-2; 7 bases line up with TRBD1. With 3 bases clipped from V and 2 bases from J, the junction kept 7 bases outside the gene matches. The CDR3 contains 15 residues. Germline lookup yields CDR1 SGHNT and CDR2 YYREEE (reference sequence). In DNA form, the CDR3 reads TGTGCCAGCAGCTCAATGACAGGGTTAAACTATGGCTACACCTTC. Its protein is CASSSMTGLNYGYTF.

V gene TRBV6-5 combines with J gene TRBJ2-5; 8 nucleotides match TRBD1. Germline-derived CDR1 and CDR2 are MNHEY and SVGAGI. The CDR3 is 13 amino acids. V gave up 6 bases and J gave up 5 bases; unmatched junction bases: 5. The CDR3 DNA reads TGTGCCAGCAGAGGTACAGGGGGGGAGACCCAGTACTTC. This encodes CASRGTGGETQYF.

The chain joins TRBV27 to TRBJ1-5; D gene ambiguous. V was clipped by 2 bases and J by 1 base, with 3 bases between them. Germline V gene lookup returns CDR1 MNHEY and CDR2 SMNVEV (reference sequence). This CDR3 contains 13 residues. DNA for the CDR3: TGTGCCAGCAGTTTAACAAGCAATCAGCCCCAGCATTTT. Its translation is CASSLTSNQPQHF.

The chain links TRBV9 to TRBJ2-1; 7 bases map to TRBD2. The CDR3 length is 15 residues. Unmatched junction bases numbered 3, after V lost 2 bases and J lost 1 base. Germline loops: CDR1 SGDLS, CDR2 YYNGEE. In DNA, the CDR3 is TGTGCCAGCAGCGTGAAGCGGGAATCCTACAATGAGCAGTTCTTC. Translation: CASSVKRESYNEQFF.

This clone was detected ten times or more. The V call is TRBV4-1, the J call TRBJ2-2; the match to TRBD2 covers 8 bases. Trimming took 0 bases from V and 3 from J; bases not matched to a gene: 9. Germline CDR1 MGHRA, CDR2 YSYEKL. The CDR3 totals 18 residues. The DNA for the CDR3 is TGCGCCAGCAGCCAAGATCGGGTGATAGCGGGATACACCGGGGAGCTGTTTTTT. This encodes CASSQDRVIAGYTGELFF.

This clone was recorded once. The chain has TRBV5-5 and TRBJ2-1; the match to TRBD2 covers 7 bases. The CDR3 spans 12 residues. After removal of 2 bases from V and 9 bases from J, the junction contained 2 bases not matched to a gene. Germline CDR1 and CDR2: SGHKS and YYEKEE (reference sequence). The CDR3 nucleotides are TGTGCCAGCAGCTTTGGGGGGGGTGAGCAGTTCTTC. It encodes CASSFGGGEQFF.

The chain carries TRBV6-1 and TRBJ2-1, with TRBD2 as a possible D gene (6 bases). The germline V gene has CDR1 MNHNS and CDR2 SASEGT. The ends were cut back, 8 bases at V and 9 bases at J, with 23 bases in the middle. The CDR3 runs 15 residues. In DNA form, the CDR3 reads TGTGCCAGCGGAGACACTAGGTTTACCGGGAGTGAGCAGTTCTTC. It encodes CASGDTRFTGSEQFF.

This clone was picked up many times. V gene TRBV19 combines with J gene TRBJ2-7; 7 nucleotides match TRBD1. The CDR3 sequence is 14 residues long. J was trimmed by 4 bases and V by 3 bases; bases with no gene match: 6. The germline V gene encodes CDR1 LNHDA and CDR2 SQIVND (reference sequence). The CDR3 sequence: CASSIRGGAYEQYF. The CDR3, as DNA: TGTGCCAGTAGTATCCGAGGGGGCGCTTACGAGCAGTACTTC.

CDR3 in DNA: TGTGCCAGCAGTTTACGCGGTGAGCAGTTCTTC. Protein product: CASSLRGEQFF. The gene calls are TRBV27 and TRBJ2-1; D unclear. This CDR3 contains 11 residues. V lost 2 bases, J lost 9 bases, and 5 bases lay in between. Germline values: CDR1 MNHEY, CDR2 SMNVEV (reference sequence).

This clone appeared many times. The V gene is TRBV11-2, the J gene TRBJ2-7; 7 nucleotides agree with TRBD2. This CDR3 has 16 residues. The V and J ends lost 7 bases and 1 base, in that order; junction bases with no gene match: 13. The germline V gene encodes CDR1 SGHAT and CDR2 FQNNGV. CDR3 in amino acids: CASILTAGDGSYEQYF. CDR3 bases: TGTGCCAGCATCCTGACCGCGGGAGATGGGTCCTACGAGCAGTACTTC.

CDR3 bases: TGTGCCAGCAGTGAAGGTCGGGACACCTTCTATGGCTACACCTTC. The encoded protein is CASSEGRDTFYGYTF. The gene calls are TRBV6-1 and TRBJ1-2; D might be TRBD1 (6 bases). Germline V gene lookup returns CDR1 MNHNS and CDR2 SASEGT. This CDR3 spans 15 amino acids. The V and J ends lost 1 base and 4 bases respectively, with 13 bases between them.